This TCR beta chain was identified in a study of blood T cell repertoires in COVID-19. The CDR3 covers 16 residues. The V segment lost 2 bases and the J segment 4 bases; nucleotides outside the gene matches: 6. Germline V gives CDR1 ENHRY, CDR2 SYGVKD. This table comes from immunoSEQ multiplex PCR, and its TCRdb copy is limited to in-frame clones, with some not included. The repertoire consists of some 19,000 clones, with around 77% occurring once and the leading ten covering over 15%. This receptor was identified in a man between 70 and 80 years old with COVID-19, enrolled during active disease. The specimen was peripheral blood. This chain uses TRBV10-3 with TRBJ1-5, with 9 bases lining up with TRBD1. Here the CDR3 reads CAISEKGQGFNQPQHF. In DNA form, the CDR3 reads TGTGCCATCAGTGAGAAGGGACAGGGCTTTAATCAGCCCCAGCATTTT.